This TCR beta chain stems from a study of OX40 agonist ivuxolimab in advanced cancers. Concerning this clone itself: The antigen is unknown.

This CDR3 spans 13 amino acids. The V gene lost 0 bases and the J gene lost 10 bases, with 11 bases spanning the gap. Looked up from germline, CDR1 is SGDLS and CDR2 is YYNGEE. The assay was immunoSEQ multiplex PCR, and TCRdb's table has in-frame clones only and misses some. Here the sample spans more than 85,000 clones, around 85% being singletons. Findings of the study overall: Circulating CD4+ and CD8+ T cells showed clonal expansion by week 6 at 0.1 to 3.0 mg/kg. CD8+ T cells averaged more expanded clones than CD4+.

The specimen comprised CD4+ or CD8+ T cells sorted from blood, sampled in a trial of the OX40 agonist ivuxolimab. The chain has TRBV9 and TRBJ2-1; D is uncertain. The sequence was collected from an adult with an advanced solid tumor such as melanoma, head and neck, liver or kidney cancer. The CDR3 DNA reads as TGTGCCAGCAGCGTAGCTTTGGCGCACGAGCAGTTCTTC. Amino acid sequence: CASSVALAHEQFF.